The T cell receptor beta chain described here comes from a study of blood T cell repertoires in COVID-19. Study information: Spain, Italy and the United States supplied samples that represented acute and convalescent COVID-19. In each case, the material was cDNA or gDNA derived from T cells, B-cell-depleted T cells, or PBMCs.

The participants were between about 18 and 90 years old and came from roughly 24 US areas. Germline V gene data show CDR1 as KGHSH and CDR2 as LQKENI. V was trimmed by 3 bases and J by 0 bases, leaving 9 bases between them. This CDR3 contains 14 residues. Sequenced by immunoSEQ multiplex PCR; TCRdb stores in-frame clones only, minus some. The sample lists over 150,000 clones; 78% were seen once. This chain connects TRBV18 to TRBJ2-7; D remains ambiguous. The sequenced sample was PBMCs or T cells enriched from blood (not recorded which). This receptor was taken from a woman in her forties or fifties who had recovered from COVID-19. The CDR3 DNA reads TGTGCCAGCTCACCCTACGGAGTCTCCTACGAGCAGTACTTC. It is translated as CASSPYGVSYEQYF.